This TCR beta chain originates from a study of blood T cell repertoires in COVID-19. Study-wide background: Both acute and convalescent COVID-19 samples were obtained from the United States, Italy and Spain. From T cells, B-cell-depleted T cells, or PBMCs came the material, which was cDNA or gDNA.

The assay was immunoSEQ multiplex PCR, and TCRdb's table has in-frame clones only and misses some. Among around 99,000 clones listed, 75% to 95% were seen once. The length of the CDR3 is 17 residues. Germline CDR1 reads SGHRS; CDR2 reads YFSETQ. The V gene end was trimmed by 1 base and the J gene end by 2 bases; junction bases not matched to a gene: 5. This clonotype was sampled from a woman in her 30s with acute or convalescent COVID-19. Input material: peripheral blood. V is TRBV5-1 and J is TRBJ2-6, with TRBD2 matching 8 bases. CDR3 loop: CASSLSAGGTGANVLTF. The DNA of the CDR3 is TGCGCCAGCAGCTTGTCTGCGGGGGGTACTGGGGCCAACGTCCTGACTTTC.